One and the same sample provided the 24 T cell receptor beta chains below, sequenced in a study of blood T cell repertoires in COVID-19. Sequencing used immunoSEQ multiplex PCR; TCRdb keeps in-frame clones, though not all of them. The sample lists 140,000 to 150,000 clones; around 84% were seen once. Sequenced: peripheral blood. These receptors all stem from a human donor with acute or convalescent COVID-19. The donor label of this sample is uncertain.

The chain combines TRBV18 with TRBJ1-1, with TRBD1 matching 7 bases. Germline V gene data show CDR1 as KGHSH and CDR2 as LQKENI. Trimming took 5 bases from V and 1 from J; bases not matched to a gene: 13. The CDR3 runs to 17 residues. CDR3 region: CASSARKTGVTNTEAFF. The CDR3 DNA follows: TGTGCCAGCTCAGCCAGAAAAACAGGGGTGACGAACACTGAAGCTTTCTTT.

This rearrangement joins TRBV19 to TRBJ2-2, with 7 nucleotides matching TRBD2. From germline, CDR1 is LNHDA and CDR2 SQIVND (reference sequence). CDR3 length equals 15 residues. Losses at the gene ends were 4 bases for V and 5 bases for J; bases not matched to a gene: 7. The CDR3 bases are TGTGCCAGTAGTAGGCCGGGGGGAAGAACCGGGGAGCTGTTTTTT. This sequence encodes CASSRPGGRTGELFF.

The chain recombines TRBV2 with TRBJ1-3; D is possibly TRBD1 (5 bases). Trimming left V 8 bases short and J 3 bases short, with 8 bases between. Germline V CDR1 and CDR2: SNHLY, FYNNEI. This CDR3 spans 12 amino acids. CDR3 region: CASQGGGNTIYF. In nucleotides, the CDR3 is TGTGCCAGCCAGGGAGGTGGAAACACCATATATTTT.

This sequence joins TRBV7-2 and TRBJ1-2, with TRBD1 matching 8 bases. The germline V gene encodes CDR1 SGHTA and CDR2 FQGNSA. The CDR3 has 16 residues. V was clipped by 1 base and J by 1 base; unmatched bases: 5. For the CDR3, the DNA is TGTGCCAGCAGCTTAGTGCGGGGACAGGTTAACTATGGCTACACCTTC. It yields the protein CASSLVRGQVNYGYTF.

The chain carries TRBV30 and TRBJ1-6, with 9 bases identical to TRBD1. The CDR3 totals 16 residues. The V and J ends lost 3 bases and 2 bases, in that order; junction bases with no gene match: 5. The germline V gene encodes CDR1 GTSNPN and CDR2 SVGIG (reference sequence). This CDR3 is CAWRETGGTYNSPLHF. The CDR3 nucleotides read TGTGCCTGGAGGGAGACAGGGGGAACCTATAATTCACCCCTCCACTTT. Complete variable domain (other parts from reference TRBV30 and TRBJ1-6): SQTIHQWPATLVQPVGSPLSLECTVEGTSNPNLYWYRQAAGRGLQLLFYSVGIGQISSEVPQNLSASRPQDRQFILSSKKLLLSDSGFYLCAWRETGGTYNSPLHFGNGTRLTVT.

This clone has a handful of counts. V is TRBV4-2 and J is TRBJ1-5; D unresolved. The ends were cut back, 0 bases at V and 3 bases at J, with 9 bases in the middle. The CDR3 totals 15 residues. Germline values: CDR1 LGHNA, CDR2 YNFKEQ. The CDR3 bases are TGTGCCAGCAGCCAAGATGAGGGAGTCAATCAGCCCCAGCATTTT. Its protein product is CASSQDEGVNQPQHF.

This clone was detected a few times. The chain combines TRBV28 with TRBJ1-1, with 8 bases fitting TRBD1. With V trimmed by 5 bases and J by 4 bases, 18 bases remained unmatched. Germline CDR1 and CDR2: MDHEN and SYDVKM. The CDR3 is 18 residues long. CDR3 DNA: TGTGCCAGCAGTCCAAACCGCCGGGACAGGCGAATCGGCACTGAAGCTTTCTTT. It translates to CASSPNRRDRRIGTEAFF.

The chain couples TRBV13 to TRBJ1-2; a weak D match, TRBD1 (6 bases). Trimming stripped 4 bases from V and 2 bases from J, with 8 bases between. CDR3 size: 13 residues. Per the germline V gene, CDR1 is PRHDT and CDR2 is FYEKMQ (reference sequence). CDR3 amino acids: CASSYDRNYGYTF. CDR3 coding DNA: TGTGCCAGCAGCTACGACAGGAACTATGGCTACACCTTC.

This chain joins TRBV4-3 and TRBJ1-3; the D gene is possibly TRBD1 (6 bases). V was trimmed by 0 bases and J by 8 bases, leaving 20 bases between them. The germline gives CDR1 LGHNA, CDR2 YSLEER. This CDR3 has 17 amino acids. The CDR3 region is CASSQEAGGAFQDTIYF. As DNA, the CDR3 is TGCGCCAGCAGCCAAGAAGCGGGGGGCGCGTTCCAAGACACCATATATTTT.

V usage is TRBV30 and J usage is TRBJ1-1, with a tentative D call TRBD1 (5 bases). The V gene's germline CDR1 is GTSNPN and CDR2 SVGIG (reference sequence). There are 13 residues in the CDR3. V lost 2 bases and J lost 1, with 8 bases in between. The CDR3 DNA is TGTGCCTGGAGTCCACAGGAGAACACTGAAGCTTTCTTT. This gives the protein CAWSPQENTEAFF.

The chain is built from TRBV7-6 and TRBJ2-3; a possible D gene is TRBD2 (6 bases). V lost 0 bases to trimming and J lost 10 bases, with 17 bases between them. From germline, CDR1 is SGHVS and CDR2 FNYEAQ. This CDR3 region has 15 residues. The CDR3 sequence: CASSLALGLRVPQYF. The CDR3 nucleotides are TGTGCCAGCAGCTTAGCGCTAGGACTACGGGTTCCGCAGTATTTT.

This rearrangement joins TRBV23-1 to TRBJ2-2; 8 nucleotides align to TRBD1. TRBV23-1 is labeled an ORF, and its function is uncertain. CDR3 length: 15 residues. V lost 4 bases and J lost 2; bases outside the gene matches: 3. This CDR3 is CASSLGQGNTGELFF. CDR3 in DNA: TGCGCCAGCAGTCTAGGACAGGGAAACACCGGGGAGCTGTTTTTT.

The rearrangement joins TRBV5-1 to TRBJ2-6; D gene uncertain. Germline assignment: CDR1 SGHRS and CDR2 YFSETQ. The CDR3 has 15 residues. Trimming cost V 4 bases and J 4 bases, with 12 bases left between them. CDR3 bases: TGCGCCAGCAGCGCTGACACGACAGGGGCCAACGTCCTGACTTTC. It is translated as CASSADTTGANVLTF.

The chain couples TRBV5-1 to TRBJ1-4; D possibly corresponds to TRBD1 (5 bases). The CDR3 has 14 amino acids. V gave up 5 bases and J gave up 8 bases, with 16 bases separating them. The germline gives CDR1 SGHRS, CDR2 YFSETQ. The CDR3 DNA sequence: TGCGCCAGCAGACCTACTGGGACTCCCGAAAAACTGTTTTTT. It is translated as CASRPTGTPEKLFF.

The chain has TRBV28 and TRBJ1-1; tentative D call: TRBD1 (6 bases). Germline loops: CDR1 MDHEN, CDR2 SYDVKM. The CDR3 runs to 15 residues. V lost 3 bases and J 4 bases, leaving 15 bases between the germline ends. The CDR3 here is CASSFWGRGVTEAFF. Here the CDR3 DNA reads TGTGCCAGCAGTTTCTGGGGCAGGGGAGTCACTGAAGCTTTCTTT.

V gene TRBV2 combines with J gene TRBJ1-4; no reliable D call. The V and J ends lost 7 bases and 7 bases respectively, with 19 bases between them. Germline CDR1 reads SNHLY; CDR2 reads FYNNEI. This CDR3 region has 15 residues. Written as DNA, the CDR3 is TGTGCCAGCACCCAAACCGTATCGGTTGGTGAAAAACTGTTTTTT. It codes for CASTQTVSVGEKLFF.

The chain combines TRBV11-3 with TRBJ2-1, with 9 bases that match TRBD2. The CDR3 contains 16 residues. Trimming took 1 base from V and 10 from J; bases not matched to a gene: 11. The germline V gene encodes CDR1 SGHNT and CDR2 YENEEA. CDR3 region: CASSLGGSGSVGEQFF. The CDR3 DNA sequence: TGTGCCAGCAGCTTAGGCGGTAGCGGGAGCGTGGGGGAGCAGTTCTTC.

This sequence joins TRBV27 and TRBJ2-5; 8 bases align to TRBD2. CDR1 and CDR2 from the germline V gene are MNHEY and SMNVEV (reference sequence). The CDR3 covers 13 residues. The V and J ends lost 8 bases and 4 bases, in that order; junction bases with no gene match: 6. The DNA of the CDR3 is TGTGCCAGCCACGCCGCGGGGGGAGAGACCCAGTACTTC. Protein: CASHAAGGETQYF.

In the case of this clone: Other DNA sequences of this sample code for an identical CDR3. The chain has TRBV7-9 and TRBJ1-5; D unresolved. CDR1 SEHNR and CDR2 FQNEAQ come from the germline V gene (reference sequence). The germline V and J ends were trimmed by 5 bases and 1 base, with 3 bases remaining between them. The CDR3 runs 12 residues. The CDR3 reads CASSPSNQPQHF. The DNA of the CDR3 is TGTGCCAGCAGCCCAAGCAATCAGCCCCAGCATTTT.

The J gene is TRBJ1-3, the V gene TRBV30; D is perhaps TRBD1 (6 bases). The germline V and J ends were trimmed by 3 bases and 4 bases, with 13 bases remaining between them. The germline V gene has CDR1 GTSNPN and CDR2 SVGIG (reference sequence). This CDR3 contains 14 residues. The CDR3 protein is CAWRVQGSGNTIYF. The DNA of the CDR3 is TGTGCCTGGAGGGTACAGGGATCCGGAAACACCATATATTTT.

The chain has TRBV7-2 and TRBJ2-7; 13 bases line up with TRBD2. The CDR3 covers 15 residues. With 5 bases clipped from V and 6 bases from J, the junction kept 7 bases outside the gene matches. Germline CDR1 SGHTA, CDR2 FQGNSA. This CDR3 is CASSTRTSGGGEQYF. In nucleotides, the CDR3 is TGTGCCAGCAGCACTCGGACTAGCGGGGGAGGCGAGCAGTACTTC.

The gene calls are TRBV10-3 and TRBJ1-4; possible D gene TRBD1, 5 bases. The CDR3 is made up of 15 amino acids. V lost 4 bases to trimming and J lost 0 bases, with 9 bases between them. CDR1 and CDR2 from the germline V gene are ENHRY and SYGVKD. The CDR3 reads CAISAQTATNEKLFF. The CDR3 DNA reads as TGTGCCATCAGTGCTCAGACAGCAACTAATGAAAAACTGTTTTTT.

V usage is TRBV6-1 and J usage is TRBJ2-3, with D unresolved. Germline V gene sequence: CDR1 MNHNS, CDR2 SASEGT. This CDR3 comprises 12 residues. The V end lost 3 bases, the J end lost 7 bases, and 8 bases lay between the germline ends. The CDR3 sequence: CASSESHNTQYF. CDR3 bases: TGTGCCAGCAGTGAGTCACACAATACGCAGTATTTT.

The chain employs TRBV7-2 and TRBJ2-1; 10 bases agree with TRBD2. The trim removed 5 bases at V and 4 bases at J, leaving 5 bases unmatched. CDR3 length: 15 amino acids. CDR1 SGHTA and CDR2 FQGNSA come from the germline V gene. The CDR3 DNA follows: TGTGCCAGCAGCCCTGGACTAGCGGTTTACAATGAGCAGTTCTTC. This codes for CASSPGLAVYNEQFF.